Described below is a single T cell receptor beta chain sequence and its context. The CDR3 covers 13 residues. Germline V gene sequence: CDR1 MNHEY, CDR2 SVGAGI. V was trimmed by 6 bases and J by 5 bases, leaving 10 bases between them. PCR primers comprised 60 Vbeta and 13 Jbeta primers. Method: immunoSEQ multiplex PCR; TCRdb's copy keeps in-frame clones and lacks some. The sample table sets out around 200,000 clones. The data are from a study of cytomegalovirus exposure and HLA in healthy donors. J is TRBJ1-4 and V is TRBV6-5; TRBD1 might be the D (6 bases). The sequenced sample consisted of PBMCs. The TCR sequence derives from a woman in her twenties or thirties in good health and CMV-seropositive. The CDR3 DNA follows: TGTGCCAGCAGGACCGGGACAAATGAAAAACTGTTTTTT. The encoded protein is CASRTGTNEKLFF.